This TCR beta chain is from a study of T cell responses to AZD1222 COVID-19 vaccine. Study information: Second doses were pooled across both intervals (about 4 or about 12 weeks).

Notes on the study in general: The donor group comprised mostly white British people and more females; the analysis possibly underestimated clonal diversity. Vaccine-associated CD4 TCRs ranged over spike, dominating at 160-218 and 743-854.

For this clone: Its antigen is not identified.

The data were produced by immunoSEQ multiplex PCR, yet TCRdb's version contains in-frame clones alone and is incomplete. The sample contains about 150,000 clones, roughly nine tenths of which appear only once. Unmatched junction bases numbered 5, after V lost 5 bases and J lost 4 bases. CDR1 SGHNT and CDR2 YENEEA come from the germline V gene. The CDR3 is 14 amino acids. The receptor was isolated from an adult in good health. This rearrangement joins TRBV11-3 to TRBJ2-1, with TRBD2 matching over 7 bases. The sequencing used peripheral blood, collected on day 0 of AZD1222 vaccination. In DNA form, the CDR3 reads TGTGCCAGCAGCGCGGGAGTGGTATACAATGAGCAGTTCTTC. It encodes CASSAGVVYNEQFF.